This is a list of T cell receptor beta chains from one sample in a study of post-analysis software for immune sequencing data. A single record per CDR3 protein comes from TCRdb applying MiXCR to the PCR reads. The data contain about 560,000 distinct CDR3 sequences, about 44% of them seen just once; the ten biggest clones take up under 2%. The specimen was blood. The receptors were sampled from a girl between 10 and 17 years old with multiple sclerosis. Both conserved end residues are part of each CDR3. A D gene is named only where the DNA matches it firmly. Size tells how often a clone was seen (once, few, many) or the class of an expanded clone, and some rows leave it out.

J gene	D gene	clone size	V gene	CDR3 protein	CDR3 DNA
TRBJ1-2	TRBD1	few	TRBV13	CASSLVGTASYGYTF	TGTGCCAGCAGCTTAGTCGGGACAGCGAGCTATGGCTACACCTTC
TRBJ2-3	.	.	TRBV14	CASRRATDTQYF	TGTGCCAGCAGGAGGGCCACAGATACGCAGTATTTT
TRBJ1-4	.	.	TRBV20-1	CSPQKIEKLFF	TGCAGTCCCCAGAAGATAGAAAAACTGTTTTTT
TRBJ1-1	TRBD1	.	TRBV10-3	CAISDRGAEAFF	TGTGCCATCAGTGACAGGGGGGCTGAAGCTTTCTTT
TRBJ1-1	.	.	TRBV5-1	CASSPSNRRSEAFF	TGCGCCAGCAGCCCCAGTAACAGGCGGTCTGAAGCTTTCTTT
TRBJ1-2	.	.	TRBV20-1	CTRPGQDYGYTF	TGCACCCGCCCTGGGCAGGACTATGGCTACACCTTC
TRBJ1-1	TRBD1	many	TRBV12-3/TRBV12-4	CASSRQGTEAFF	TGTGCCAGCAGTCGACAGGGAACTGAAGCTTTCTTT
TRBJ2-5	TRBD2	once	TRBV4-2	CASSPQREAGETQYF	TGTGCCAGCAGCCCCCAGCGGGAGGCCGGTGAGACCCAGTACTTC
TRBJ2-3	TRBD1	few	TRBV29-1	CSVAKGADTQYF	TGCAGCGTCGCGAAGGGGGCGGATACGCAGTATTTT
TRBJ2-7	TRBD2	.	TRBV7-2	CASSSPTSGRGYSYEQYF	TGTGCCAGCAGCTCCCCGACTAGCGGGAGGGGGTACTCCTACGAGCAGTACTTC
TRBJ1-5	.	once	TRBV27	CASSLYSPNQPQHF	TGTGCCAGCAGTTTATACAGTCCCAATCAGCCCCAGCATTTT
TRBJ2-7	.	.	TRBV6-5	CASHKQGPPYEQYF	TGTGCCAGCCACAAACAAGGCCCACCCTACGAGCAGTACTTC
TRBJ2-1	.	few	TRBV12-3/TRBV12-4	CASSTAGKQFF	TGTGCCAGCAGTACCGCAGGAAAGCAGTTCTTC
TRBJ2-1	TRBD2	few	TRBV7-7	CASSSLTSGNGNEQFF	TGTGCTAGCAGCTCCTTGACTAGCGGGAATGGCAATGAGCAGTTCTTC
TRBJ1-5	TRBD1	few	TRBV20-1	CSARVWDRGSNQPQHF	TGCAGTGCTAGAGTGTGGGACAGGGGAAGCAATCAGCCCCAGCATTTT
TRBJ1-1	.	once	TRBV12-3/TRBV12-4	CASSSRATEITFF	TGTGCCAGCAGTTCCCGGGCCACCGAGATAACTTTCTTT
TRBJ2-1	TRBD2	.	TRBV12-3/TRBV12-4	CASSLHGIEASGRNEQFF	TGTGCCAGCAGTTTACATGGGATCGAGGCTAGCGGGAGGAATGAGCAGTTCTTC
TRBJ2-5	.	.	TRBV5-1	CASMGSSEQYF	TGCGCCAGCATGGGCTCGAGTGAGCAGTACTTC
TRBJ1-1	.	.	TRBV6-6	CASSLPSPGGTEAFF	TGTGCCAGCAGTCTCCCTTCTCCCGGTGGCACTGAAGCTTTCTTT
TRBJ2-7	.	.	TRBV18	CASSTGPTYEQYF	TGTGCCAGCTCCACCGGGCCGACCTACGAGCAGTACTTC
TRBJ2-7	.	few	TRBV5-1	CASSLQGPGNEQYF	TGCGCCAGCAGCTTGCAGGGGCCTGGGAACGAGCAGTACTTC
TRBJ2-7	.	few	TRBV10-3	CAISESQSYGEQYF	TGTGCCATCAGTGAGTCACAGTCCTACGGGGAGCAGTACTTC
TRBJ2-1	.	.	TRBV30	CAWSLPPVNNEQFF	TGTGCCTGGAGTCTCCCCCCGGTAAACAATGAGCAGTTCTTC
TRBJ2-6	.	.	TRBV5-1	CASSLTITLISGANVLTF	TGCGCCAGCAGCTTGACTATCACTTTAATCTCTGGGGCCAACGTCCTGACTTTC
TRBJ2-3	.	.	TRBV27	CASSLSTGQGTDTQYF	TGTGCCAGCAGTTTATCAACAGGCCAAGGCACAGATACGCAGTATTTT
TRBJ1-1	.	once	TRBV12-3/TRBV12-4	CATTPGYSNTEAFF	TGTGCCACCACGCCGGGGTACTCGAACACTGAAGCTTTCTTT
TRBJ2-7	.	.	TRBV5-1	CASSLAAGDYERYF	TGCGCCAGCAGCTTGGCGGCAGGGGACTACGAGCGGTACTTC
TRBJ2-5	.	few	TRBV24-1	CATSDPGRGETQYF	TGTGCCACCAGTGATCCCGGACGCGGAGAGACCCAGTACTTC